The sample holds many counts of the clone carrying this TCR beta chain. V dropped 2 bases and J dropped 6; count of bases not matched to a gene: 7. CDR3 length: 15 residues. CDR1 is SGHVS, CDR2 FNYEAQ, per germline. Regions amplified from RNA transcripts were the TCR beta CDR3 regions. The HTBI primer set was used in a first-round RT-PCR of the TCR CDR3. Via MiXCR, TCRdb re-called the multiplex PCR reads, giving one row per CDR3 protein. The data hold about 280,000 distinct CDR3 sequences, with 25% to 30% observed a single time. This record comes from a study of T cells in Graves' hyperthyroidism and ophthalmopathy. The study excluded patients with uncontrolled infection, other autoimmune disease, pregnancy or lactation. A roughly 9.7 ml volume of fresh peripheral blood provided the PBMCs.

The V gene is TRBV7-6, the J gene TRBJ1-2; the match to TRBD1 covers 9 bases. The source of this sequence is a man aged 40-55 years with Graves' hyperthyroidism that later progressed to Graves' ophthalmopathy. The sequencing input was blood. CDR3 in DNA: TGTGCCAGCAGCTTATTGCCGGGACAGGGTGATGGCTACACCTTC. Translated, it gives CASSLLPGQGDGYTF.